Below, 10 T cell receptor beta chains from the same sample are listed, as sequenced in a study of shared clonotypes between healthy human individuals. Method: immunoSEQ multiplex PCR; TCRdb's copy keeps in-frame clones and lacks some. This sample yields about 1 million clones, of which approximately 68% are seen a single time; roughly 1.5% belongs to the top ten. Sequenced: memory CD4+ T cells sorted from blood. Subset meaning: CD45RA-negative fraction. Every receptor here comes from a man between 18 and 29 years old in good health.

This chain joins TRBV28 and TRBJ2-7, with TRBD2 identical over 8 bases. V dropped 4 bases and J dropped 3; count of bases not matched to a gene: 8. The CDR3 has 15 amino acids. Germline V gene lookup returns CDR1 MDHEN and CDR2 SYDVKM. The CDR3 nucleotides are TGTGCCAGCAGTTCTGCACTAGCGGCCAACTACGAGCAGTACTTC. Encoded protein: CASSSALAANYEQYF.

The chain uses TRBV21-1 and TRBJ1-6. TRBV21-1 is tagged as a pseudogene. The CDR3 runs to 19 residues. The DNA of the CDR3 is TGTGCCAGCAGCAAGGAAAGGACGGTTCCGAGCTCCTATAATTCACCCCTCCACTTT. Its protein is CASSKERTVPSSYNSPLHF.

This clone has a count of ten or more. The chain couples TRBV28 to TRBJ1-3, with D perhaps TRBD1 (5 bases). Germline assignment: CDR1 MDHEN and CDR2 SYDVKM. V was pared by 2 bases and J by 0 bases, with 11 bases between. This CDR3 is 16 amino acids long. The CDR3 here is CASSLDRRASGNTIYF. CDR3 nucleotides: TGTGCCAGCAGTTTAGATCGCAGGGCCTCTGGAAACACCATATATTTT.

This clone was counted ten times or more. The genes are TRBV5-1 and TRBJ2-1; 9 bases agree with TRBD1. Germline assignment: CDR1 SGHRS and CDR2 YFSETQ. The CDR3 has 15 residues. The ends lost 2 bases at V and 8 bases at J; junction bases unmatched: 8. CDR3 amino acids: CASSFTGQGLDEQFF. The CDR3 bases are TGCGCCAGCAGCTTTACCGGACAGGGGCTCGATGAGCAGTTCTTC.

The rearrangement uses TRBV5-1 and TRBJ2-3, with 9 bases lining up with TRBD1. V trimming: 7 bases; J trimming: 2 bases; junction bases outside the gene matches: 5. The CDR3 consists of 14 residues. Germline V CDR1 and CDR2: SGHRS, YFSETQ. Here the CDR3 DNA reads TGCGCCAGCGCAGGGACAGGGCTCACAGATACGCAGTATTTT. Translated: CASAGTGLTDTQYF.

This sequence joins TRBV19 and TRBJ2-5, with 10 bases lining up with TRBD2. CDR1 is LNHDA, CDR2 SQIVND, per germline (reference sequence). The CDR3 is 15 residues long. Unmatched junction bases numbered 6, after V lost 5 bases and J lost 3 bases. The chain's CDR3 is CASSPRGLAEETQYF. CDR3 in DNA: TGTGCCAGTAGTCCACGTGGACTAGCGGAAGAGACCCAGTACTTC.

Turning to this clone: This CDR3 is also generated by other DNA sequences in the sample. The chain's CDR3 is CASSLAASDYEQYF. CDR3 DNA sequence: TGTGCCAGCAGCTTAGCGGCTAGCGACTACGAGCAGTACTTC. The chain recombines TRBV7-2 with TRBJ2-7; tentatively, D is TRBD2 (6 bases). The CDR3 loop spans 14 amino acids. Trimming took off 0 bases at V and 3 bases at J, with 9 bases between the two ends. Germline V gene sequence: CDR1 SGHTA, CDR2 FQGNSA.

The V call is TRBV6-1, the J call TRBJ1-5; 7 nucleotides match TRBD1. CDR3 size: 16 residues. Germline V gives CDR1 MNHNS, CDR2 SASEGT. Trimming at V came to 1 base and at J to 8 bases, leaving 11 bases not matched to a gene. CDR3 sequence: CASSEGDSPSSKPQHF. The CDR3 bases are TGTGCCAGCAGTGAAGGGGACAGTCCTTCTAGTAAGCCCCAGCATTTT.

The genes are TRBV18 and TRBJ1-1; 7 positions match TRBD1. Trimming took 6 bases from V and 1 from J; bases not matched to a gene: 14. CDR3 size: 17 residues. Germline-derived CDR1 and CDR2 are KGHSH and LQKENI. The CDR3 bases are TGTGCCAGCTCTCGAGGATTAGGGGGCGCGGGGAACACTGAAGCTTTCTTT. It encodes CASSRGLGGAGNTEAFF.

This chain connects TRBV5-1 to TRBJ1-4; TRBD1 is a possible D gene (6 bases). The CDR3 consists of 14 residues. The germline CDR1 and CDR2 sequences are SGHRS and YFSETQ. Trimming left V 5 bases short and J 3 bases short, with 11 bases between. The CDR3 region is CASREQGPNEKLFF. Here the CDR3 DNA reads TGCGCCAGCAGAGAACAGGGACCTAATGAAAAACTGTTTTTT.